The 28 T cell receptor beta chains in this list originate from one sample, sequenced in a study of blood T cell repertoires in COVID-19 (dated by TCRdb to the early 2020s). Libraries were constructed by the immunoSEQ multiplex PCR assay. Drawn from immuneACCESS, this table holds only the in-frame rearrangements with V and J called that TCRdb kept. Clones are partly lost; checked studies trace under half to an unresolved V gene and leave the rest unexplained. The table for this sample lists about 68,000 clones; roughly 87% of them were counted only once. Roughly 3.1% of the sample goes to the ten largest clones. Sequencing was carried out using peripheral blood. The receptors derive from a woman aged 45-59 years with COVID-19, enrolled during active disease.

This chain connects TRBV7-9 to TRBJ2-2; maybe TRBD1 (8 bases). This CDR3 has 13 amino acids. V lost 8 bases, J lost 5 bases, and 12 bases lay in between. CDR1 and CDR2 from the germline V gene are SEHNR and FQNEAQ (reference sequence). The CDR3 nucleotides are TGTGCCAGCGGACAGGGAGGGACCGGGGAGCTGTTTTTT. It yields the protein CASGQGGTGELFF.

V usage is TRBV28 and J usage is TRBJ2-7; possible D gene TRBD1, 6 bases. The CDR3 length is 13 residues. The germline V gene has CDR1 MDHEN and CDR2 SYDVKM. V lost 11 bases and J 1 base, leaving 15 bases between the germline ends. The chain's CDR3 is CAGKDSYSYEQYF. For the CDR3, the DNA is TGTGCCGGCAAGGACAGCTATTCCTACGAGCAGTACTTC.

The V call is TRBV29-1, the J call TRBJ2-3, with D perhaps TRBD2 (6 bases). The V end was cut by 4 bases, the J end by 2 bases, with 19 bases between. This CDR3 contains 16 residues. Germline-derived CDR1 and CDR2 are SQVTM and ANQGSEA. CDR3 DNA: TGCAGCGTTGCGACGGGAGAGGTCCCAAACACAGATACGCAGTATTTT. It specifies CSVATGEVPNTDTQYF.

This chain uses TRBV6-5 with TRBJ1-3, with D possibly TRBD1 on 5 matching bases. The CDR3 runs 14 residues. From germline, CDR1 is MNHEY and CDR2 SVGAGI. V was trimmed by 2 bases and J by 8 bases, leaving 13 bases between them. The CDR3 DNA sequence: TGTGCCAGCAGTTACGCGGGGGAGCTGGACACCATATATTTT. The encoded protein is CASSYAGELDTIYF.

V usage is TRBV30 and J usage is TRBJ1-4; D uncertain. Trimming removed 7 bases at V and 0 bases at J, with 12 bases between. This CDR3 comprises 14 residues. The germline CDR1 and CDR2 sequences are GTSNPN and SVGIG (reference sequence). CDR3 sequence (DNA): TGTGCCTCCTCACCTTACTCAACTAATGAAAAACTGTTTTTT. Amino acid sequence: CASSPYSTNEKLFF.

This clone was picked up a small number of times. The V call is TRBV3-1 (or the pseudogene TRBV3-2), the J call TRBJ2-1; 8 bases align to TRBD1. J was trimmed by 3 bases and V by 1 base; bases with no gene match: 8. CDR1 is LGHDT, CDR2 YNNKEL, per germline (reference sequence). This CDR3 is 17 amino acids long. For the CDR3, the DNA is TGTGCCAGCAGCCAAGGGGGTTGGGGACAGGACTACAATGAGCAGTTCTTC. Protein: CASSQGGWGQDYNEQFF.

The V call is TRBV10-2, the J call TRBJ2-1; 11 bases are a match to TRBD2. Unmatched junction bases numbered 4, after V lost 6 bases and J lost 9 bases. Germline lookup yields CDR1 WSHSY and CDR2 SAAADI. The CDR3 extends over 13 amino acids. CDR3 residues: CASRLAGVFEQFF. CDR3 sequence (DNA): TGCGCCAGCAGACTAGCGGGAGTTTTTGAGCAGTTCTTC.

V and J are TRBV28 and TRBJ2-1; TRBD2 matches 14 bases. The junction had 1 base not matched to a gene; V was cut back by 2 bases and J by 7 bases. Germline V CDR1 and CDR2: MDHEN, SYDVKM. CDR3 length equals 15 residues. The CDR3 nucleotides are TGTGCCAGCAGTTTACGACTAGCGGGAGGGAATGAGCAGTTCTTC. The encoded protein is CASSLRLAGGNEQFF.

The gene calls are TRBV3-1 (or the pseudogene TRBV3-2) and TRBJ2-1; TRBD2 agrees at 13 bases. V shed 1 base and J 10 bases; nucleotides not matched to a gene: 7. CDR3 length: 16 residues. From germline, CDR1 is LGHDT and CDR2 YNNKEL (reference sequence). CDR3 loop: CASSQGGLAGVREQFF. CDR3 in DNA: TGTGCCAGCAGCCAAGGAGGACTAGCGGGAGTACGGGAGCAGTTCTTC.

The chain recombines TRBV7-3 with TRBJ1-1; D possibly corresponds to TRBD1 (5 bases). CDR1 is SGHTA and CDR2 is FQGTGA in the germline V gene. This CDR3 is 15 amino acids long. V lost 5 bases and J lost 3, with 16 bases in between. In nucleotides, the CDR3 is TGTGCCAGCAGCCCTTCTGACAGATCCCACACTGAAGCTTTCTTT. It codes for CASSPSDRSHTEAFF.

V is TRBV7-2 and J is TRBJ1-3; weak D call: TRBD1 (6 bases). The CDR3 has 15 residues. The V and J ends lost 3 bases and 4 bases respectively, with 13 bases between them. CDR1 is SGHTA and CDR2 is FQGNSA in the germline V gene. CDR3 protein: CASSFDGGAGNTIYF. The CDR3 nucleotides read TGTGCCAGCAGCTTCGATGGGGGCGCAGGAAACACCATATATTTT.

Regarding this clone: The junction and the germline gene differ at one end; a read error may be behind it. The rearrangement joins TRBV7-7 to TRBJ1-1; no definite D call. CDR3 length: 13 residues. Germline V gene data show CDR1 as SSHAT and CDR2 as FNYEAQ (reference sequence). The CDR3: CASRRAWNTEAFF. The CDR3 bases are TGTGCTAGCAGGCGGGCCTGGAACACTGAAGCTTTCTTT.

The chain recombines TRBV9 with TRBJ1-3; no definite D call. This CDR3 has 14 amino acids. CDR1 SGDLS and CDR2 YYNGEE come from the germline V gene. Trimming cost V 4 bases and J 0 bases, with 8 bases left between them. CDR3 nucleotides: TGTGCCAGCAGCACCCTGAGCTCTGGAAACACCATATATTTT. Translation gives CASSTLSSGNTIYF.

Remarks on this clone: This specimen includes other DNA sequences encoding the same CDR3. The CDR3 reads CAWSKGSNYGYTF. CDR3 nucleotides: TGTGCCTGGAGCAAGGGGTCTAACTATGGCTACACCTTC. The V gene is TRBV30, the J gene TRBJ1-2; D perhaps matches TRBD1 (5 bases). Germline V lookup: CDR1 GTSNPN, CDR2 SVGIG (reference sequence). Trimming took off 3 bases at V and 0 bases at J, with 8 bases between the two ends. This CDR3 region has 13 residues.

The chain links TRBV27 to TRBJ2-3; 7 bases are a match to TRBD2. The CDR3 covers 16 residues. V was pared by 5 bases and J by 4 bases, with 12 bases of the junction left unmatched. Germline V CDR1 and CDR2: MNHEY, SMNVEV (reference sequence). The CDR3 region has the DNA TGTGCCAGCAGTCGCTGGGGGGGAATAACCCCAGATACGCAGTATTTT. Its protein product is CASSRWGGITPDTQYF.

CDR3 bases: TGTGCCAGCAGCCAAGGGGCTCAGCCCCAGCATTTT. Translating it yields CASSQGAQPQHF. V is TRBV3-1 (or the pseudogene TRBV3-2) and J is TRBJ1-5; D gene unclear. The length of the CDR3 is 12 residues. In germline, CDR1 is LGHDT, CDR2 YNNKEL (reference sequence). With 1 base removed from V and 6 bases from J, the gap between germline ends came to 4 bases.

V usage is TRBV5-1 and J usage is TRBJ1-4; D is undetermined. V was cut by 1 base and J by 0 bases, with 13 bases left in between. This CDR3 is 17 amino acids long. Germline V gives CDR1 SGHRS, CDR2 YFSETQ. CDR3 amino acids: CASSLRVSHATNEKLFF. The CDR3 bases are TGCGCCAGCAGCTTGCGGGTCAGTCATGCAACTAATGAAAAACTGTTTTTT. The variable domain in full, with the rest retrieved from reference TRBV5-1 and TRBJ1-4, is KAGVTQTPRYLIKTRGQQVTLSCSPISGHRSVSWYQQTPGQGLQFLFEYFSETQRNKGNFPGRFSGRQFSNSRSEMNVSTLELGDSALYLCASSLRVSHATNEKLFFGSGTQLSVL.

V and J are TRBV19 and TRBJ1-4; TRBD1 aligns across 7 bases. The CDR3 has 17 amino acids. Germline values: CDR1 LNHDA, CDR2 SQIVND (reference sequence). V shed 5 bases, J shed 2 bases, and the junction held 11 bases outside the gene matches. CDR3 in amino acids: CASSPFSPTGTNEKLFF. CDR3 DNA: TGTGCCAGTAGTCCCTTTTCGCCGACAGGGACTAATGAAAAACTGTTTTTT.

The genes are TRBV7-9 and TRBJ1-5; 7 nucleotides match TRBD1. Germline assignment: CDR1 SEHNR and CDR2 FQNEAQ (reference sequence). The J segment lost 7 bases and the V segment lost 9 bases, leaving 9 bases of the junction unmatched. This CDR3 region has 13 residues. In DNA, the CDR3 is TGTGCCAGTCTTTACTCAGGGGGGCAGCCCCAGCATTTT. Protein product: CASLYSGGQPQHF.

This clone was detected once. The chain joins TRBV2 to TRBJ1-2, with 9 bases fitting TRBD1. With 6 bases clipped from V and 7 bases from J, the junction kept 6 bases outside the gene matches. CDR3 length: 13 residues. Looked up from germline, CDR1 is SNHLY and CDR2 is FYNNEI. This CDR3 reads CASRTGGLSGYTF. The DNA for the CDR3 is TGTGCCAGCAGGACAGGGGGATTGAGTGGCTACACCTTC.

V usage is TRBV7-8 and J usage is TRBJ2-1; possibly TRBD1 for D (6 bases). The CDR3 totals 17 residues. The ends were cut back, 3 bases at V and 2 bases at J, with 17 bases in the middle. Looked up from germline, CDR1 is SGHVS and CDR2 is FQNEAQ. CDR3 sequence reads: CASSFKWGPSAYNEQFF. CDR3 DNA: TGTGCCAGCAGCTTCAAGTGGGGGCCGTCGGCCTACAATGAGCAGTTCTTC.

The chain is built from TRBV7-3 and TRBJ2-1; TRBD2 might be the D (6 bases). CDR1 is SGHTA, CDR2 FQGTGA, per germline. This CDR3 contains 16 residues. V shed 2 bases and J shed 4 bases, with 15 bases lying between them. The CDR3, as DNA: TGTGCCAGCAGCTTAGGGGCAGGGACTTTATACAATGAGCAGTTCTTC. It specifies CASSLGAGTLYNEQFF.

CDR3 amino acids: CASSQDPQGRGYGYTF. CDR3 nucleotide sequence: TGCGCCAGCAGCCAAGATCCCCAGGGGCGCGGCTATGGCTACACCTTC. The genes are TRBV4-3 and TRBJ1-2; possible D gene TRBD1, 6 bases. CDR1 and CDR2 from the germline V gene are LGHNA and YSLEER. This CDR3 has 16 residues. V was cut by 0 bases and J by 4 bases, with 15 bases left in between.

The count of this clone is one. The genes are TRBV6-5 and TRBJ1-2, with 8 bases identical to TRBD1. The CDR3 contains 11 residues. V shed 9 bases, J shed 8 bases, and the junction held 5 bases outside the gene matches. Germline V gives CDR1 MNHEY, CDR2 SVGAGI. CDR3 protein: CASTGGGGYTF. In nucleotides, the CDR3 is TGTGCCAGTACAGGGGGTGGCGGCTACACCTTC.

The rearrangement links TRBV2 to TRBJ2-1, with TRBD2 as a possible D gene (6 bases). CDR1 SNHLY and CDR2 FYNNEI come from the germline V gene. The V end lost 8 bases, the J end lost 10 bases, and 21 bases lay between the germline ends. The CDR3 covers 14 residues. The CDR3 region is CASGPGLPEKEQFF. The CDR3 bases are TGTGCCAGCGGCCCGGGACTCCCGGAGAAGGAGCAGTTCTTC.

This clone has only a few counts. V and J are TRBV19 and TRBJ2-2; TRBD1 is a possible D gene (5 bases). V was trimmed by 7 bases and J by 0 bases, leaving 15 bases between them. CDR3 length: 16 amino acids. The V gene's germline CDR1 is LNHDA and CDR2 SQIVND (reference sequence). The CDR3 sequence: CASNDLRTTNTGELFF. CDR3 DNA: TGTGCCAGTAACGACCTAAGGACAACGAACACCGGGGAGCTGTTTTTT.

The chain combines TRBV27 with TRBJ1-5; 7 bases are a match to TRBD1. CDR3 length: 13 amino acids. The trim removed 5 bases at V and 7 bases at J, leaving 5 bases unmatched. CDR1 MNHEY and CDR2 SMNVEV come from the germline V gene (reference sequence). CDR3 sequence (DNA): TGTGCCAGCAGTGACAGGGTGGGACAGCCCCAGCATTTT. Encoded protein: CASSDRVGQPQHF.

The rearrangement uses TRBV21-1 and TRBJ2-1; the table's D call TRBD2 went unverified against the DNA. TRBV21-1 is a pseudogene locus. The CDR3 totals 16 residues. The CDR3 DNA sequence: TGTGCCAGCAGCAATGCCGGGAGCGGGGAATACAATGAGCAGTTCTTC. It encodes CASSNAGSGEYNEQFF.